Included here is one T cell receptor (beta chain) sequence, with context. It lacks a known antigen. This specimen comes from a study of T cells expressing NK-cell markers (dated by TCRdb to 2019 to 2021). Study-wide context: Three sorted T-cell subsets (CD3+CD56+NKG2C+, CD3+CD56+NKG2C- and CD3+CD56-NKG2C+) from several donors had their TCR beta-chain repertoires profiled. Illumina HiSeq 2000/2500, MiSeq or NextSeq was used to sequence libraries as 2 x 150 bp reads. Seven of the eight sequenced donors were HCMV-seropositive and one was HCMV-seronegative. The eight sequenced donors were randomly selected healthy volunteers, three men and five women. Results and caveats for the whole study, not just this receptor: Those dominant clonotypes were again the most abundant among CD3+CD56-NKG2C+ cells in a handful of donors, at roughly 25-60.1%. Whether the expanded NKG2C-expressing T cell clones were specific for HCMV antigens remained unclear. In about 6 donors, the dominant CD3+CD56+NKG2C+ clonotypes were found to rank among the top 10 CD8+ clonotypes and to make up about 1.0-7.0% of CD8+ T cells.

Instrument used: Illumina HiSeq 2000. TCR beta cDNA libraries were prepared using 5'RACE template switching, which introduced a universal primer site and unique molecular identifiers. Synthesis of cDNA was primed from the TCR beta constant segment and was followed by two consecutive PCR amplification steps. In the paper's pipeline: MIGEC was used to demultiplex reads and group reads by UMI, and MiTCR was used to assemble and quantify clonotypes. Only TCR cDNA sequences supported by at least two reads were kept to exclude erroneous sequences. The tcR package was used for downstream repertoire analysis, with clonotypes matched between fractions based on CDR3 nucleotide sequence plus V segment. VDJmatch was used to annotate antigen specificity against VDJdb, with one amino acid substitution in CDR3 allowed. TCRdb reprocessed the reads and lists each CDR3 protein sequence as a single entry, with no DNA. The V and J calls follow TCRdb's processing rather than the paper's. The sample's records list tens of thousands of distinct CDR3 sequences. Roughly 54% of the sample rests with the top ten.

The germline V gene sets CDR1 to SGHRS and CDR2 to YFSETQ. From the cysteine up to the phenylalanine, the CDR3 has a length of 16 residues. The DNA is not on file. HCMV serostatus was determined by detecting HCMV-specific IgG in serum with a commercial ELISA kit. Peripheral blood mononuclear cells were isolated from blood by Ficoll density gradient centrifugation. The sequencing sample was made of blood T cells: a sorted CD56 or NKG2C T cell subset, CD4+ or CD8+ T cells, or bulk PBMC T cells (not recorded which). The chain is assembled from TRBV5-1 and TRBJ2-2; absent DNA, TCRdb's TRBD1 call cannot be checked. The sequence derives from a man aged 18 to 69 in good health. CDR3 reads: CASSLRKGPGTGELFF. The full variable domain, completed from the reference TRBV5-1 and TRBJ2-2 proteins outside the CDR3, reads KAGVTQTPRYLIKTRGQQVTLSCSPISGHRSVSWYQQTPGQGLQFLFEYFSETQRNKGNFPGRFSGRQFSNSRSEMNVSTLELGDSALYLCASSLRKGPGTGELFFGEGSRLTVL.